This paragraph reports one T cell receptor beta chain. Antigen specificity is unknown. V was pared by 6 bases and J by 8 bases, with 22 bases between. The length of the CDR3 is 14 residues. Germline lookup yields CDR1 DFQATT and CDR2 SNEGSKA (reference sequence). The data were obtained in a study of blood T cells in healthy people across ages. Study outcomes and limitations: Researchers said unsorted PBMCs prevented a conclusive naive versus antigen-experienced comparison. Across samples, TCR beta diversity tracked strongly with naive T cell percentage.

A second roughly 6 to 12 cycle PCR used barcoded and J-beta primers. Every molecule of cDNA carried a tag from a template-switch adaptor with 12 random nucleotides. Every sample gave at least 2.5 million paired-end reads containing CDR3. Each CDR3 protein is one row after TCRdb ran MiXCR on the 5' RACE reads. The sample contains about 780,000 distinct CDR3 sequences, less than 60% of which appear only once. V and J are TRBV20-1 and TRBJ1-2; no clear D. The sample taken for sequencing was blood. The TCR originated in an elderly man in good health. The CDR3 reads CSAAKATSPRGYTF. CDR3 DNA sequence: TGCAGTGCCGCCAAAGCCACGAGTCCGCGGGGCTACACCTTC.